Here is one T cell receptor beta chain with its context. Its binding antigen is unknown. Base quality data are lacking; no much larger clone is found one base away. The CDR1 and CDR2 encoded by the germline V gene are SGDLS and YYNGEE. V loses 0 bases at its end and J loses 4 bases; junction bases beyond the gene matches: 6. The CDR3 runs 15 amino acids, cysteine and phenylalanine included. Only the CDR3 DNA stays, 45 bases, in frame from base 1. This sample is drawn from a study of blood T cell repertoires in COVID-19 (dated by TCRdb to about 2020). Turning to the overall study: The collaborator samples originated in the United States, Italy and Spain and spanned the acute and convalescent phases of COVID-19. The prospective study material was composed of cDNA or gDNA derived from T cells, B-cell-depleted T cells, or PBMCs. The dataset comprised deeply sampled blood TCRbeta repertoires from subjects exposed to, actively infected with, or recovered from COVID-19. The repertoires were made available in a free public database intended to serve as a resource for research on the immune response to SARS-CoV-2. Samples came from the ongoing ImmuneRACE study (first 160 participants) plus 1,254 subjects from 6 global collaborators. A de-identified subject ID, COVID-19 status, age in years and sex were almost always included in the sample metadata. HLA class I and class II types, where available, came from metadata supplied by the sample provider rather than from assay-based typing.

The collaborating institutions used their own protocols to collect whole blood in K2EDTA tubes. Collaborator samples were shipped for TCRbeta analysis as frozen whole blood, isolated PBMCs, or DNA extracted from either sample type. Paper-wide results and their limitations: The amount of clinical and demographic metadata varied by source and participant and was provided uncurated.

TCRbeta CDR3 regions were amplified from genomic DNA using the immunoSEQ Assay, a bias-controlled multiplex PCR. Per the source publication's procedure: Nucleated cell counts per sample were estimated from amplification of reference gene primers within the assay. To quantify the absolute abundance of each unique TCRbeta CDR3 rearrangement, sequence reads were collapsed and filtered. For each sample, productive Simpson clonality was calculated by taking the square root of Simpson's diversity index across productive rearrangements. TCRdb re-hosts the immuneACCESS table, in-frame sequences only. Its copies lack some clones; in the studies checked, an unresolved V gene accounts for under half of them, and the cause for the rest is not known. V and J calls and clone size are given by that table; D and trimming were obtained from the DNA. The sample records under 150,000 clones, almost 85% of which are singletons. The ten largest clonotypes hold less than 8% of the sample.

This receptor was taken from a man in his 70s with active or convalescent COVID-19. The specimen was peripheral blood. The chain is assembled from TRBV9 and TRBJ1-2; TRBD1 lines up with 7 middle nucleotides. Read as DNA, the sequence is TGTGCCAGCAGCGTAGAAGGGGGCGCAATCTATGGCTACACCTTC. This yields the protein CASSVEGGAIYGYTF.